This paragraph covers one T cell receptor (beta chain) sequence. This clonotype was seen ten or more times. It has no known antigen specificity. No much larger clone is present one base from it, and per-base qualities are unavailable. The entry originates in a study of T cells in Graves' hyperthyroidism and ophthalmopathy (dated by TCRdb to between 2018 and 2021). A note on the overall study: Peripheral blood was sampled at the time of initial diagnosis, prior to any treatment. To identify distinguishing TCR V-J signatures, a discovery cohort of 90 to 100 patients was used, comprising 40 to 45 with Graves' ophthalmopathy and about 59 with stable Graves' hyperthyroidism. An independent validation cohort of under 20 hyperthyroidism patients and more than 15 patients who later progressed to ophthalmopathy tested prospective prediction of ophthalmopathy. The approximately 98 discovery patients were randomly divided into training and test sets at a 7:3 ratio. Thyroid tissue and blood T-cell repertoires from roughly 6 Graves' hyperthyroidism patients were also compared in the study. Once sampling was done, hyperthyroidism patients were given methimazole at a starting dose of 30 mg daily, whereas ophthalmopathy patients were given high-dose intravenous methylprednisolone. The paper reports TCR Vbeta CDR3 sequencing of some 140 peripheral blood samples: approximately 41 ophthalmopathy, some 80 hyperthyroidism and 17 progressor patients.

The TCR beta CDR3 regions were amplified from the RNA transcripts. The first round of RT-PCR for the TCR CDR3 was performed with the HTBI primer set and the Qiagen OneStep RT-PCR kit. A second multiplex PCR round built the libraries, followed by size selection and purification. The libraries were sequenced on an Illumina HiSeq2000 using paired-end 100 bp reads. The study's own analysis went as follows. SOAPnuke was used to process the raw data, throwing out any read that contained adapters or uncalled bases, had a mean Phred below 15, or lacked an exact constant-primer or identifier match. COPE v1.2.5 was used to merge high-quality paired reads, and clonotypes were defined as unique nucleotide sequences. MiTCR v1.1 was used to align the clonotypes against IMGT TRBV, TRBD and TRBJ reference segments. The analysis included only V-J combinations with a frequency above 0.0001, which together covered more than 98% of the repertoires. A TCS score was defined as the ratio between F50 (clonal expansion) and ExV (chaos), using BLOSUM62-based TCRdist between CDR3 peptides within each V-J. Welch's t-statistics and random forest reduced some 510 V-J features to roughly 13, which were used in a naive Bayes classifier (R e1071). TCRdb applied fastp at Q25 and MiXCR to the public reads, then kept only in-frame beta chains. Each entry is one CDR3 protein sequence, shown with its most common DNA and genes. These V and J calls are TCRdb output, not the study's own analysis. This sample gives a few hundred thousand distinct CDR3 sequences in total; 16% of them show up just once. The ten top clones hold 2.5% to 4% of the sample.

The V end loses 6 bases and the J end loses 3 bases, and a stretch of 11 bases separates them. From its cysteine to its phenylalanine, the CDR3 spans 13 amino acids. The DNA shown is the 39-base CDR3, in frame from base 1. For CDR1 and CDR2, the germline V gene (reference sequence) lists LGHDT and YNNKEL. General study outcomes and caveats: In validation, the model predicted progression to ophthalmopathy a median of about 5.9 months before onset, with around 70% sensitivity and almost 75% specificity. Sample size was not statistically predetermined, and blinding of investigators to group allocation was not performed. Most expanded thyroid clonotypes (frequency above 0.001) were also detected in blood, suggesting blood repertoires may reflect thyroid immune responses. In cross-validation, a model built on a 13 V-J signature told ophthalmopathy apart from stable hyperthyroidism with 85% to 90% sensitivity and approximately 81% specificity, and in testing the same model reached 80%/75%.

Moderately to severely active disease, a Clinical Activity Score of at least 3, a NOSPECS grade of at least 4, and a duration under 3 months were present in ophthalmopathy patients. Exclusion was applied to patients with uncontrolled infections, other autoimmune diseases, pregnancy or lactation. Clinical symptoms, serum thyroxine and TRAb, thyroid ultrasound, and orbital computed tomography formed the basis for the diagnoses. Ficoll-Paque density gradient centrifugation was used to isolate PBMCs from about 10 ml of fresh peripheral blood. Trizol reagent was used to extract total RNA, and RNA quality was then checked on an Agilent 2100 Bioanalyzer.

The chain joins TRBV3-1 to TRBJ1-1; the D region possibly corresponds to TRBD1 (5 bases align). Sequencing used blood. The receptor was derived from a woman aged 40 to 50 with Graves' ophthalmopathy. The CDR3 region has the sequence CASSTLQDTEAFF. The nucleotides read TGTGCCAGCAGTACACTACAGGACACTGAAGCTTTCTTT.